Detailed here is one T cell receptor (beta chain). Its antigen is as yet unknown. The data were obtained in a study of T cell responses to AZD1222 COVID-19 vaccine. The study's findings and limits: Clonal diversity was possibly underestimated; the donors were predominantly white British and more often female. It was only a handful of AZD1222 recipients who were seropositive at baseline.

Using immunoSEQ multiplex PCR, the repertoire was profiled, and TCRdb retains in-frame clones only, with some absent. The data hold about 140,000 clones, with 70% to 90% observed a single time. The V gene's germline CDR1 is SNHLY and CDR2 FYNNEI. V shed 8 bases and J shed 6 bases, with 13 bases lying between them. The CDR3 spans 13 residues. The clonotype originates from an adult in good health. The J gene is TRBJ1-4, the V gene TRBV2, with D possibly matching TRBD1 (6 bases). The sequencing used peripheral blood, collected on day 0 of AZD1222 vaccination. The CDR3 DNA reads as TGTGCCAGCCGACAGGCAGAGGATGAAAAACTGTTTTTT. Its protein is CASRQAEDEKLFF.